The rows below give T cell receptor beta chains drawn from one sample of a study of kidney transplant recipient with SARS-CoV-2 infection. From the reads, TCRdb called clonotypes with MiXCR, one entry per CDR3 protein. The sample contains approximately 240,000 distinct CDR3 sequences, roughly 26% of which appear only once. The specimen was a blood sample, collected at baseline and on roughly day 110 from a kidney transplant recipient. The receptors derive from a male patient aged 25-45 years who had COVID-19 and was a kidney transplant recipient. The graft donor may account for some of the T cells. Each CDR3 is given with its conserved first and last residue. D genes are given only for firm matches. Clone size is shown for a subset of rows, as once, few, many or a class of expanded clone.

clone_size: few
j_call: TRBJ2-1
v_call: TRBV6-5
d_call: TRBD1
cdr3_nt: TGTGCCAGCAGCCTTAGCGCGTTGGACAGGGGGCGACTTGGCAATGAGCAGTTCTTC
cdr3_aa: CASSLSALDRGRLGNEQFF

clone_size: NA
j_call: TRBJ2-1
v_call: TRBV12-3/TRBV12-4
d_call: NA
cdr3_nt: TGTGCCAGCAAGACCTACAATGAGCAGTTCTTC
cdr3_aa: CASKTYNEQFF

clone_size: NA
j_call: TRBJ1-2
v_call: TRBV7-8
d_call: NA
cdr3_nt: TGTGCCAGCAGCTACCTATGGTTTACCCGAAAGACCTATGGCTACACCTTC
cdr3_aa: CASSYLWFTRKTYGYTF

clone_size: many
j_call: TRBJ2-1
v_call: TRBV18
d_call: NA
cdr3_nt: TGTGCCAGCTCACCTCGTCGCTCTAGCGACAATGAGCAGTTCTTC
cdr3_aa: CASSPRRSSDNEQFF

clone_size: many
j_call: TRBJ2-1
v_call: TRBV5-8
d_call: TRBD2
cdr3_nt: TGTGCCAGCAGCTTGACTAGCGATCACAATGAGCAGTTCTTC
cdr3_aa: CASSLTSDHNEQFF

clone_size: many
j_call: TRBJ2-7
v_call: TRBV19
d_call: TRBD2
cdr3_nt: TGTGCCACTAAAAGTCGGGGGGGTGGCGAGCAGTACTTC
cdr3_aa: CATKSRGGGEQYF

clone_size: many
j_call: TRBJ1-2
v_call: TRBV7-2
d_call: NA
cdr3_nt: TGTGCCAGCAGCTTAGCTGTTCCGTCCACGGGCTACACCTTC
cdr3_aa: CASSLAVPSTGYTF

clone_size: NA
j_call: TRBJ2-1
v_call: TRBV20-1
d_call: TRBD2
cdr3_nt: TGCAGTGCTAGAGCCCCCGGAGGCGGGAGGAGAGATGAGCAGTTCTTC
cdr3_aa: CSARAPGGGRRDEQFF

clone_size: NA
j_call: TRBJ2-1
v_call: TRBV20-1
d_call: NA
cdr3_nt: TGCAGTGCTAGAGACAGCGCCTCCTACAATGGGCAGTTCTTC
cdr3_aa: CSARDSASYNGQFF

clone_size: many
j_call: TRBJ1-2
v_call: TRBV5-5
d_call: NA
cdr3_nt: TGTGCCAGCTCGGCTCTTGTCTCGCGAAAGACCTATGGCTACACCTTC
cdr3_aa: CASSALVSRKTYGYTF

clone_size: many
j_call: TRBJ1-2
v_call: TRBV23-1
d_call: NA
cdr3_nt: TGCGCCAGCAGTCCCGGGACACGGATCAATCTAGGAGGCTATGGCTACACCTTC
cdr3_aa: CASSPGTRINLGGYGYTF

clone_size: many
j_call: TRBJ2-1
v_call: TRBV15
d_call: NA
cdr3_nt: TGTGCCACCAGCAGAGAGCTGAGCTCCTACAATGAGCAGTTCTTC
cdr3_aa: CATSRELSSYNEQFF

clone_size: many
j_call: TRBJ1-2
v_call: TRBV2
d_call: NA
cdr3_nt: TGTGCCAGCAGTGAAGACCACGGGGGGGGCTACACCTTC
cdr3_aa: CASSEDHGGGYTF

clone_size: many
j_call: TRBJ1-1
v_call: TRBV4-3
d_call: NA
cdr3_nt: TGCGCCAGCAGCCAAGAAATATGGCACACTGAAGCTTTCTTT
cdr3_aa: CASSQEIWHTEAFF

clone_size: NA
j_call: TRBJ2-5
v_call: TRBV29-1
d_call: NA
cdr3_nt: TGCAGCGTTGGTATCGAAAGGTCCCTCCAGTACTTC
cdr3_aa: CSVGIERSLQYF

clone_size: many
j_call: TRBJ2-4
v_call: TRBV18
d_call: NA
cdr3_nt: TGTGCCAGCTCACAACCGCTAGCGCAGCAGTACTTC
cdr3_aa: CASSQPLAQQYF

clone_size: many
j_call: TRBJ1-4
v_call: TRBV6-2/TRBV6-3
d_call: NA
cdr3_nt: TGTGCCAGCAGTTACTCCGTCGGCAGGGCCACCCGTTTTGAAAAACTGTTTTTT
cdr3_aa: CASSYSVGRATRFEKLFF

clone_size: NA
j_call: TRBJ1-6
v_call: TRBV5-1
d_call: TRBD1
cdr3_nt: TGCGCCAGCAGCTTGGGACAGGGGAGGAATTCACCCCTCCACTTT
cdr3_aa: CASSLGQGRNSPLHF

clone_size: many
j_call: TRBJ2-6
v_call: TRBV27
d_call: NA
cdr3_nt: TGTGCCAGCAGTGCGTATTTCTGGCTACAAAGTCGGGCCAACGTCCTGACTTTC
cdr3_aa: CASSAYFWLQSRANVLTF

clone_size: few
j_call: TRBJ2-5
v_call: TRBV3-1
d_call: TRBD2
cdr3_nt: TGTGCCGGCAGCGGGAAAGATCCCATTTCTTTCTCTGAGACCCAGTACTTC
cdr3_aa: CAGSGKDPISFSETQYF

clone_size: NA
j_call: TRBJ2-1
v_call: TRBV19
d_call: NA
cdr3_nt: TGTGCCAGTAGCCGACGGACAGCGGGGCCAGTCGACTACAATGAGCAGTTCTTC
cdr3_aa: CASSRRTAGPVDYNEQFF

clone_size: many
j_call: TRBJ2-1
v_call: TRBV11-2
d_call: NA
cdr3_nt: TGTGCCAGCAGCTTAGGGTCCCGCTTGGATGAGCAGTTCTTC
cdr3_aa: CASSLGSRLDEQFF

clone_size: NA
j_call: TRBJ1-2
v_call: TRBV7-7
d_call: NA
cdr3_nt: TGTGCCAGCAGCAAGTTGTATAAGTGCCGAAAGACCTATGGCTACACCTTC
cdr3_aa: CASSKLYKCRKTYGYTF

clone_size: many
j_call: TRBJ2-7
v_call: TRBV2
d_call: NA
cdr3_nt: TGTGCCAGCAGTTTGGGCCTTTTGGGCAGGGTAGCCTACGAGCAGTACTTC
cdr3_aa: CASSLGLLGRVAYEQYF